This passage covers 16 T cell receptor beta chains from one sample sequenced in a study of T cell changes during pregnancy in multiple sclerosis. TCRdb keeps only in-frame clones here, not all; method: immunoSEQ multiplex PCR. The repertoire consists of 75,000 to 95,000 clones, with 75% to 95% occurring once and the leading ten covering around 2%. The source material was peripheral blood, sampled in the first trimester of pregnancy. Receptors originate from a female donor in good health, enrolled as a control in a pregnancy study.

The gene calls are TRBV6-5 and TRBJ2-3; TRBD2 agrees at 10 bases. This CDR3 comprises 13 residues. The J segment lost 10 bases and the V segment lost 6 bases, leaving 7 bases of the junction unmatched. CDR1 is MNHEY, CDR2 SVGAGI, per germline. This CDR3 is CASRSGGATAQYF. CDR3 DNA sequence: TGTGCCAGCAGGAGCGGGGGGGCAACGGCGCAGTATTTT.

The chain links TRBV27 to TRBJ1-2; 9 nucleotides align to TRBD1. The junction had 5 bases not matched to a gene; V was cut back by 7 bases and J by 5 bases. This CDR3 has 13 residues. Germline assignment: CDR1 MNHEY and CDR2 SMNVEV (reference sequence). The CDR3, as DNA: TGTGCCAGCACCGTAGACAGGGGGTATGGCTACACCTTC. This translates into CASTVDRGYGYTF.

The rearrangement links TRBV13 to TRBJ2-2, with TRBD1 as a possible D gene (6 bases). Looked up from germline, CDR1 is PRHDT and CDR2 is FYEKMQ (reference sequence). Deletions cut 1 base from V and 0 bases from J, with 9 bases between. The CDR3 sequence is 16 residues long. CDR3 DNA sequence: TGTGCCAGCAGCTTAGAACAGGGAGCGAACACCGGGGAGCTGTTTTTT. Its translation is CASSLEQGANTGELFF.

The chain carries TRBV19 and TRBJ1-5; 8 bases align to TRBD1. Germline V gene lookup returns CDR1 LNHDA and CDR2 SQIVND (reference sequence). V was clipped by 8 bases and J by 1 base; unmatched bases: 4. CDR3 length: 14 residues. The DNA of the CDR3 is TGTGCCAGTCGGACAGGGATGAGCAATCAGCCCCAGCATTTT. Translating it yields CASRTGMSNQPQHF. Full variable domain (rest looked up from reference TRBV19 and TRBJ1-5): DGGITQSPKYLFRKEGQNVTLSCEQNLNHDAMYWYRQDPGQGLRLIYYSQIVNDFQKGDIAEGYSVSREKKESFPLTVTSAQKNPTAFYLCASRTGMSNQPQHFGDGTRLSIL.

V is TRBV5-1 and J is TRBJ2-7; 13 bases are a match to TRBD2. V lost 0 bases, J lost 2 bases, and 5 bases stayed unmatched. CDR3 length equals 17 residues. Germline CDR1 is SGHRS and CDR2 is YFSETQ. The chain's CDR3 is CASSLGTSGGLTYEQYF. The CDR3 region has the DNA TGCGCCAGCAGCTTGGGGACTAGCGGGGGCTTGACCTACGAGCAGTACTTC.

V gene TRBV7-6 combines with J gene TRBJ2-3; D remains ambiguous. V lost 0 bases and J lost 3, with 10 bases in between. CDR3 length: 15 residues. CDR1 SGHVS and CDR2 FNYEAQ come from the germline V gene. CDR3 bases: TGTGCCAGCAGCTTAGCGGCGTTGAGGACAGATACGCAGTATTTT. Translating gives CASSLAALRTDTQYF.

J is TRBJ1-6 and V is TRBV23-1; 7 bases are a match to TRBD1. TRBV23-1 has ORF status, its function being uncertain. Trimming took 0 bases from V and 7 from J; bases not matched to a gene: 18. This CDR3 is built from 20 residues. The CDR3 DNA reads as TGCGCCAGCAGTCAATCGAGTTTTCGGTTTTGGGGGACAGACAATTCACCCCTCCACTTT. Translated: CASSQSSFRFWGTDNSPLHF.

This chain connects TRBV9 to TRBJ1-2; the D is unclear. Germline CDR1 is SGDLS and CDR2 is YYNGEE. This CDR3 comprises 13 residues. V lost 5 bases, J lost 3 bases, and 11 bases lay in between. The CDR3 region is CASRAGDDYGYTF. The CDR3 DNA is TGTGCCAGCAGGGCGGGTGACGACTATGGCTACACCTTC. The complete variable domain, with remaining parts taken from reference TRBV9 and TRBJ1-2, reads DSGVTQTPKHLITATGQRVTLRCSPRSGDLSVYWYQQSLDQGLQFLIQYYNGEERAKGNILERFSAQQFPDLHSELNLSSLELGDSALYFCASRAGDDYGYTFGSGTRLTVV.

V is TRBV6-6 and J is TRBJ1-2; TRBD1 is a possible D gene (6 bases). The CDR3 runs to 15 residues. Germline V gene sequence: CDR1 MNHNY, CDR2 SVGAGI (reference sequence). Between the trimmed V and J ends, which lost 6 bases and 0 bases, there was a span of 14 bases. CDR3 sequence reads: CASSSGTKANYGYTF. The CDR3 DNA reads TGTGCCAGCAGCTCCGGGACAAAAGCTAACTATGGCTACACCTTC.

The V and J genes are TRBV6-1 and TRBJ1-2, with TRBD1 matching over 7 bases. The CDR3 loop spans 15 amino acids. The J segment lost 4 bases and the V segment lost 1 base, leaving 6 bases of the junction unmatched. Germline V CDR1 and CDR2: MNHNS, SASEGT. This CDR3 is CASSEGWGTAYGYTF. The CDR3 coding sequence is TGTGCCAGCAGTGAAGGATGGGGGACAGCCTATGGCTACACCTTC.

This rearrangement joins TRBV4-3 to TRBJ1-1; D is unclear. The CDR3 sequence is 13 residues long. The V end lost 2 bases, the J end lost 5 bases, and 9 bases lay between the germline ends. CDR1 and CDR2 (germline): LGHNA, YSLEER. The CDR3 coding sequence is TGCGCCAGCAGCCAAACCCGGGTTACTGAAGCTTTCTTT. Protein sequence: CASSQTRVTEAFF.

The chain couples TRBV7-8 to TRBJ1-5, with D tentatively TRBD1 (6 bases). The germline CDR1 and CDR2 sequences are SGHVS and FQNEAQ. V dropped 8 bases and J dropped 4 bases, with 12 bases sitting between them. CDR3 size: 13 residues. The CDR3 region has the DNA TGTGCCAGCGGGGAAGGGGGTAATCAGCCCCAGCATTTT. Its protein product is CASGEGGNQPQHF.

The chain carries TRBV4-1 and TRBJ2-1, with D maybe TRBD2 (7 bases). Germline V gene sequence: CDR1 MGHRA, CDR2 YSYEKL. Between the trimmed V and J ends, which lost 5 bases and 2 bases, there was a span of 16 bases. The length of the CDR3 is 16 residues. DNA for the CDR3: TGCGCCAGCAGCTTAAGTGGGGGGGCCACCTACAATGAGCAGTTCTTC. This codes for CASSLSGGATYNEQFF.

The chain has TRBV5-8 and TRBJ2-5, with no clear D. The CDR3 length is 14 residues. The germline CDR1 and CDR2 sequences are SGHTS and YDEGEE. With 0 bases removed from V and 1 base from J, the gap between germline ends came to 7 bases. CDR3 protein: CASSLAPLQETQYF. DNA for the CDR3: TGTGCCAGCAGCTTGGCGCCACTCCAAGAGACCCAGTACTTC.

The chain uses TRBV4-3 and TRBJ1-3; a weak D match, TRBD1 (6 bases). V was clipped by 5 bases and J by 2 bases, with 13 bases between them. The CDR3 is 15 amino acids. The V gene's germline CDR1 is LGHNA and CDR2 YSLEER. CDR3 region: CASSFLQGAGNTIYF. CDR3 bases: TGCGCCAGCAGCTTCTTACAGGGAGCTGGAAACACCATATATTTT.

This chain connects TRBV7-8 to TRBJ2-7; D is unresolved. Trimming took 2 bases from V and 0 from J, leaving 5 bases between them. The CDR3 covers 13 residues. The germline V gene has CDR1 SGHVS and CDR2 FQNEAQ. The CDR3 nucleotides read TGTGCCAGCAGCTTAAAAGCCTCCTACGAGCAGTACTTC. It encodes CASSLKASYEQYF.